Reported below is one T cell receptor beta chain. Its antigen is not identified. A much more abundant neighbour one base away suggests this may be a read error. The CDR3 has 12 amino acids. The V gene's germline CDR1 is SGHTA and CDR2 FQGNSA. Trimming took off 2 bases at V and 7 bases at J, with 8 bases between the two ends. TCRdb re-called the reads through MiXCR, storing one row per CDR3 protein. In the table there are approximately 260,000 distinct CDR3 sequences, over 15% of which are singletons. This specimen comes from a study of T cell repertoires in cytomegalovirus infection. Study information: Public TCR beta signatures were indicative of both CMV infection and a matching HLA type.

General study points: Identification of carriers of CMV plus the relevant HLA was achieved through cumulative public TCR beta family frequency. Clonotype analysis showed dominance of the ex vivo response by HLA-C-restricted CMV-specific TCR beta clonotypes.

The J gene is TRBJ1-1, the V gene TRBV7-2; the D is unclear. The receptor was derived from a human donor in good health (CMV status not recorded). Some clones in this sample may be carry-over from other donors' samples. Source material: CD8+ T cells from PBMCs. As DNA, the CDR3 is TGTGCCAGCAGCTTATTCCTCCATGAAGCTTTCTTT. It is translated as CASSLFLHEAFF.